The rows below give T cell receptor beta chains drawn from one sample of a study of blood T cell repertoires in COVID-19. Profiled with immunoSEQ multiplex PCR; TCRdb holds only in-frame clones, not every one. The sample has tens of thousands of clones, 80% to 85% seen once. The specimen was peripheral blood. These TCRs come from a human donor in a cohort sampled during active COVID-19. Both conserved end residues are part of each CDR3. D genes are given only for firm matches. Clone size is not always given. Where it is, it says once, few, many or a class for expanded clones.

abundance	v_gene	j_gene	d_gene	CDR3nt	CDR3aa
.	TRBV6-5	TRBJ2-7	TRBD2	TGTGCCAGCAGTTACTCGAATTGGCGGGGGGCCCACGAGCAGTACTTC	CASSYSNWRGAHEQYF
.	TRBV11-2	TRBJ2-7	.	TGTGCCAGCAGATCAGGGGTCGAGCAGTACTTC	CASRSGVEQYF
.	TRBV6-6	TRBJ1-1	.	TGTGCCAGCAGTCACAGGCGTGAAGCTTTCTTT	CASSHRREAFF
few	TRBV30	TRBJ1-3	TRBD1	TGTGCCTGGAGGCATACAGGGGTATCAGGAAACACCATATATTTT	CAWRHTGVSGNTIYF
.	TRBV2	TRBJ1-1	.	TGTGCCAGTGTCGACAGGTGGGGGAACACTGAAGCTTTCTTT	CASVDRWGNTEAFF
.	TRBV6-2/TRBV6-3	TRBJ2-3	TRBD2	TGTGCCAGCAGCAGATACATAGGGACTAGCGGGGGCCGCACAGATACGCAGTATTTT	CASSRYIGTSGGRTDTQYF
.	TRBV11-1	TRBJ2-1	.	TGTGCCAGCAGCCAGGCAAGGACCCGGGAGAATGAGCAGTTCTTC	CASSQARTRENEQFF
.	TRBV7-8	TRBJ2-1	TRBD2	TGTGCCAGCAGCTTCCCTAGCGGGGGGGCCCGCGAGCAGTTCTTC	CASSFPSGGAREQFF
.	TRBV7-3	TRBJ2-3	TRBD2	TGTGCCAGCAGCTCGGTCGGGACTAGCGGGGGGAAAACAGATACGCAGTATTTT	CASSSVGTSGGKTDTQYF
.	TRBV6-5	TRBJ2-5	.	TGTGCCAGCCTACGCGGGGAGACCCAGTACTTC	CASLRGETQYF
.	TRBV3-1/TRBV3-2	TRBJ2-4	.	TGTGCCAGCAGCCAAGAGGGTACCAGGGCGGACATTCAGTACTTC	CASSQEGTRADIQYF
.	TRBV29-1	TRBJ2-2	.	TGCAGCCTCCGGGAAATCGAGTCCGGGGAGCTGTTTTTT	CSLREIESGELFF
.	TRBV28	TRBJ1-1	.	TGTGCCAGCAGTGGACGACAGACAGCTTACACTGAAGCTTTCTTT	CASSGRQTAYTEAFF
.	TRBV18	TRBJ2-1	TRBD2	TGTGCCAGCTCGCTCGGACTAGCGGGCTATGAGCAGTTCTTC	CASSLGLAGYEQFF
.	TRBV27	TRBJ2-1	TRBD2	TGTGCCAGCAGTATCCAGCGGGGGGGCTACAATGAGCAGTTCTTC	CASSIQRGGYNEQFF
.	TRBV10-1	TRBJ1-1	.	TGCGCCAGCAGTCCGGGATCGGGTGGGACTGAAGCTTTCTTT	CASSPGSGGTEAFF
.	TRBV5-8	TRBJ2-1	TRBD2	TGTGCCAGCAGCTTGGCCCAGCGGGGGGCCGCAACCTACAATGAGCAGTTCTTC	CASSLAQRGAATYNEQFF
.	TRBV10-1	TRBJ2-3	.	TGCGCCAGCAGTCGAAGCCAGCGGTTCACAGATACGCAGTATTTT	CASSRSQRFTDTQYF
.	TRBV6-1	TRBJ1-4	TRBD1	TGTGCCAGCAGTGAACGGGCAGGGGGAAATACTGAAAAACTGTTTTTT	CASSERAGGNTEKLFF
.	TRBV5-1	TRBJ2-7	TRBD1	TGCGCCAGCCGGGGATGGACAGGTTTACACGAGCAGTACTTC	CASRGWTGLHEQYF
.	TRBV21-1	TRBJ2-2	.	TGTGCCAGCAGCAAACAATCAGGGGGCACCGGGGAGCTGTTTTTT	CASSKQSGGTGELFF
.	TRBV5-1	TRBJ2-5	.	TGCGCCAGCAGCTTGAACCAGGTACAAGAGACCCAGTACTTC	CASSLNQVQETQYF